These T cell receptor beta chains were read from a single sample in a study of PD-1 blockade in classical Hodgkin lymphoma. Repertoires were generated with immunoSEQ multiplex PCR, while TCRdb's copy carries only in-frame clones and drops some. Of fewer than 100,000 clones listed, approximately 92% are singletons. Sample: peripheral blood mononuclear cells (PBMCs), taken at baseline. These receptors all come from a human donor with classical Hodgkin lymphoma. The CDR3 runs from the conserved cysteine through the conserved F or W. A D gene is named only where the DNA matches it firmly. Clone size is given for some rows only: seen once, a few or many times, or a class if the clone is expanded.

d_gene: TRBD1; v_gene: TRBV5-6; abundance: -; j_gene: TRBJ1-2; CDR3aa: CASSSSDRALYGYTF; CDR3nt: TGTGCCAGCAGCTCTTCGGACAGGGCCCTCTATGGCTACACCTTC
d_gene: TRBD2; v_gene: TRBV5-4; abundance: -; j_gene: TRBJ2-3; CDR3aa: CASSLELAGGVTQYF; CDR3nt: TGTGCCAGCAGCTTGGAACTAGCGGGAGGTGTTACGCAGTATTTT
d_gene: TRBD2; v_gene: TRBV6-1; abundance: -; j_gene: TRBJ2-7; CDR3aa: CASSDRLAGGSYSYEQYF; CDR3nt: TGTGCCAGCAGTGATAGACTAGCGGGAGGGTCCTACTCCTACGAGCAGTACTTC
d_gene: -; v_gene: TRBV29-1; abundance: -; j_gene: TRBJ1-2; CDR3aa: CSVERGSLANYGYTF; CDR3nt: TGCAGCGTTGAGCGGGGCAGCCTAGCTAACTATGGCTACACCTTC
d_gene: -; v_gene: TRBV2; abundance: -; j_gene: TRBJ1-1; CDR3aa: CASTTVNTEAFF; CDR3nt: TGTGCCAGCACCACAGTGAACACTGAAGCTTTCTTT
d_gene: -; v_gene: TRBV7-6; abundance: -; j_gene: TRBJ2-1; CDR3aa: CASSFPYNEQFF; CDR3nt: TGTGCCAGCTCATTCCCTTACAATGAGCAGTTCTTC
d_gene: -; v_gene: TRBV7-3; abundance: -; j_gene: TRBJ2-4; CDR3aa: CASSLDSVAKNIQYF; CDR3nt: TGTGCCAGCAGCTTGGACAGTGTAGCCAAAAACATTCAGTACTTC
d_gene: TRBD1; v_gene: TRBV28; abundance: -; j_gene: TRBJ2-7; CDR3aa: CATTGQGSYEQYF; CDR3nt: TGTGCCACCACGGGACAGGGCTCCTACGAGCAGTACTTC
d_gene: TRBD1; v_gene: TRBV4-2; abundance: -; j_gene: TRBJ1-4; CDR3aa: CASSGDRDEKLFF; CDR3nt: TGTGCCAGCAGTGGGGACAGGGACGAAAAACTGTTTTTT
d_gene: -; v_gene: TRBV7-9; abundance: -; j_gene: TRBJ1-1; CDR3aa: CASSFLGGVTSKAFF; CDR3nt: TGTGCCAGCAGCTTTTTGGGCGGAGTCACTTCTAAAGCTTTCTTT
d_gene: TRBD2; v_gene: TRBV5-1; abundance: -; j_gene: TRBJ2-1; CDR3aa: CASSARASGSGYNEQFF; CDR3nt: TGCGCCAGCAGCGCGCGGGCTAGCGGGAGTGGCTACAATGAGCAGTTCTTC
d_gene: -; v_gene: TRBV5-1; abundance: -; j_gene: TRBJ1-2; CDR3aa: CASSWGKGGDYGYTF; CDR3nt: TGCGCCAGCAGCTGGGGGAAGGGCGGGGACTATGGCTACACCTTC
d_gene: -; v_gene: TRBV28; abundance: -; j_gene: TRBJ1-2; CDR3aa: CASSFSPISTRKESYTF; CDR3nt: TGTGCCAGCAGTTTTTCTCCAATTTCCACTCGCAAGGAGAGCTACACCTTC
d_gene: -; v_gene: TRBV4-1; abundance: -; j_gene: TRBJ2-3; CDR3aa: CASSDPASRADTQYF; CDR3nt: TGCGCCAGCAGTGATCCGGCCTCGAGGGCGGATACGCAGTATTTT
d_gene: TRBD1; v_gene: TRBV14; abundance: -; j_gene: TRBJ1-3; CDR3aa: CASSQATGAGNTIYF; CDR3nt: TGTGCCAGCAGCCAGGCCACAGGGGCTGGAAACACCATATATTTT
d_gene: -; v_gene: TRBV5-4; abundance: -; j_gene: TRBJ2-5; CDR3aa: CASSLQRETQYF; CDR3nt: TGTGCCAGCAGTTTACAACGAGAGACCCAGTACTTC
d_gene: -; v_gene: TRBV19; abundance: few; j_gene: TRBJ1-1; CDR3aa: CASSMKGNGRNTEAFF; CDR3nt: TGTGCCAGTAGTATGAAAGGGAATGGACGAAACACTGAAGCTTTCTTT
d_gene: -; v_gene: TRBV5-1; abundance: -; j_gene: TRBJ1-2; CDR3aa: CASNPGGSLDGYTF; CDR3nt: TGCGCCAGTAATCCGGGAGGTTCGTTGGATGGCTACACCTTC
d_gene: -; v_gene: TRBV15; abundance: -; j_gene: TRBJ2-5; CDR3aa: CATSRDRVGGGETQYF; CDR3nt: TGTGCCACCAGCAGAGATCGGGTAGGGGGAGGAGAGACCCAGTACTTC
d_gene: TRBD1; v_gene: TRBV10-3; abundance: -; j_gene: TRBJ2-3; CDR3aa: CAAWTGLTADTQYF; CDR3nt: TGTGCCGCCTGGACAGGCCTGACCGCAGATACGCAGTATTTT
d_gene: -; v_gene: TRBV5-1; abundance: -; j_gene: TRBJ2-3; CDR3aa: CASSLTGRDTQYF; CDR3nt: TGCGCCAGCAGCTTGACAGGAAGAGATACGCAGTATTTT
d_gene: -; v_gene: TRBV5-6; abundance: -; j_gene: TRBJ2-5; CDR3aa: CASSLVGRGMSETQYF; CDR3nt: TGTGCCAGCAGCTTGGTTGGCCGGGGTATGTCGGAGACCCAGTACTTC
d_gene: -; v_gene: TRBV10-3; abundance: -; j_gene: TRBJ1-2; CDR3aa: CAISESIGDGYTF; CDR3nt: TGTGCCATCAGTGAGTCAATCGGGGATGGCTACACCTTC
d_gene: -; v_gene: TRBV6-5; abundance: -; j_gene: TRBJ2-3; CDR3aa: CATSATDTQYF; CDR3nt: TGTGCCACCTCGGCCACAGATACGCAGTATTTT
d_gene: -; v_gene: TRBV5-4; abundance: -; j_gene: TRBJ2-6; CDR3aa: CASKLSSGANVLTF; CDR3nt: TGTGCCAGCAAACTTTCCTCTGGGGCCAACGTCCTGACTTTC
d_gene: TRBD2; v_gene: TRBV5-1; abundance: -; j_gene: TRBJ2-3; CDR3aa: CASSLPSQLRLAGGDPQDTQYF; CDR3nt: TGCGCCAGCAGCTTGCCCTCGCAGTTAAGACTAGCGGGAGGGGATCCACAGGATACGCAGTATTTT
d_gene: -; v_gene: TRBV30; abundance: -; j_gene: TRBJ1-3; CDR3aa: CAWDIVSGNTIYF; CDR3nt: TGTGCCTGGGACATTGTCTCTGGAAACACCATATATTTT
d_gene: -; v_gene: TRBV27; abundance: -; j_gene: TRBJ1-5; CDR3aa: CASSGEGKVNQPQHF; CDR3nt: TGTGCCAGCAGCGGAGAGGGGAAGGTGAATCAGCCCCAGCATTTT
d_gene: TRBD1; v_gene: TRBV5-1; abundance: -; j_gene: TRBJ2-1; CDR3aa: CASSLVTGGDEQFF; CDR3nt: TGCGCCAGCAGCTTGGTGACAGGGGGGGATGAGCAGTTCTTC